Listed below are T cell receptor beta chains from one sample, sequenced in a study of shared clonotypes between healthy human individuals. Assay: immunoSEQ multiplex PCR; the TCRdb copy retains only in-frame clones and omits some. This table holds 950,000 to 1,200,000 clones, about 80% found once. Material for sequencing was memory CD4+ T cells from PBMCs. The receptor source for this set is a man younger than 30 in good health. Some clones in this sample may be carry-over from other donors' samples. CDR3s include the opening cysteine and the closing phenylalanine or tryptophan. The D gene is left open where the match is weak. Not all rows give a size; the values are once, few, many and, for expanded clones, a class.

D	J	V	size	DNA	CDR3
.	TRBJ2-7	TRBV27	once	TGTGCCAGCAAACGAGCGGGCGACTACGAGCAGTACTTC	CASKRAGDYEQYF
.	TRBJ1-2	TRBV5-8	.	TGTGCCAGCAGCTTGTTTAGGGGCTATGGCTACACCTTC	CASSLFRGYGYTF
TRBD2	TRBJ2-1	TRBV27	.	TGTGCCACCGAGAAGGGCGGGAGGGCCTGGGGTGAGCAGTTCTTC	CATEKGGRAWGEQFF
.	TRBJ2-4	TRBV19	.	TGTGCCAGTACCCGAGACTACCAAGCGTCTGAGATCAAAAACATTCAGTACTTC	CASTRDYQASEIKNIQYF
TRBD2	TRBJ2-2	TRBV5-4	.	TGTGCCAGCAGCTACACTAGCGGGAGGGACGGCACCGGGGAGCTGTTTTTT	CASSYTSGRDGTGELFF
.	TRBJ2-1	TRBV4-1	.	TGCGCCAGCAGCCAAGCCCCACGGTCCTACAATGAGCAGTTCTTC	CASSQAPRSYNEQFF
.	TRBJ2-7	TRBV5-1	.	TGCGCCAGCCAACAATCCCCCCTGGGTAATGGAAGGAACGAGCAGTACTTC	CASQQSPLGNGRNEQYF
.	TRBJ1-1	TRBV28	.	TGTGCCAGCTTTTCTTGGGGGCGCACTGAAGCTTTCTTT	CASFSWGRTEAFF
TRBD1	TRBJ1-5	TRBV2	once	TGTGCCAGCAGTGACAGGGGGATAGATCAGCCCCAGCATTTT	CASSDRGIDQPQHF
TRBD2	TRBJ2-1	TRBV5-1	.	TGCGCCAGCAGCCTAAGCGGGAGGGCCTACAATGAGCAGTTCTTC	CASSLSGRAYNEQFF
.	TRBJ1-2	TRBV18	.	TGTGCCAGCTCACCACCGGACGTTTATGGCTACACCTTC	CASSPPDVYGYTF
.	TRBJ2-2	TRBV19	.	TGTGCCAGTAGATTATTGGGTACCGGGGAGCTGTTTTTT	CASRLLGTGELFF
.	TRBJ2-4	TRBV5-6	.	TGTGCCAGCAGCTTGGGATTTCTGGGCTCAGCCAAAAACATTCAGTACTTC	CASSLGFLGSAKNIQYF
.	TRBJ2-3	TRBV12-5	.	TGTGCTAGTGGTTCTTCAGGCACAGATACGCAGTATTTT	CASGSSGTDTQYF
.	TRBJ1-3	TRBV2	.	TGTGCCAGCAGTGAAGATCGAGTACACTCTGGAAACACCATATATTTT	CASSEDRVHSGNTIYF
.	TRBJ1-5	TRBV19	.	TGTGCCAGTAGTGATCGTCCGGGCGGGAGCAATCAGCCCCAGCATTTT	CASSDRPGGSNQPQHF
.	TRBJ2-3	TRBV5-1	.	TGCGCCAGCAGCTTAACTACTAGCCCTAGCACAGATACGCAGTATTTT	CASSLTTSPSTDTQYF
.	TRBJ2-7	TRBV11-2	.	TGTGCCAGCAGCACCCCTAGACGCCCCCTCGAGCAGTACTTC	CASSTPRRPLEQYF
TRBD1	TRBJ1-2	TRBV2	once	TGTGCCAGCAGAGGGACAGGGGCTGATGGCTACACCTTC	CASRGTGADGYTF
TRBD2	TRBJ2-3	TRBV5-1	once	TGCGCCAGCAGCGACCCAGCGGGAGCAGATACGCAGTATTTT	CASSDPAGADTQYF
.	TRBJ2-2	TRBV19	.	TGTGCCAGTAGGACACAGGGTTTCGGGGAGCTGTTTTTT	CASRTQGFGELFF
TRBD1	TRBJ2-2	TRBV9	.	TGTGCCAGCAGCGCCGGACAGGGGTCATACACCGGGGAGCTGTTTTTT	CASSAGQGSYTGELFF
TRBD1	TRBJ2-4	TRBV7-2	.	TGTGCCAGCAGCTCACAGGGGCCGGAGGACATTCAGTACTTC	CASSSQGPEDIQYF
.	TRBJ1-5	TRBV28	.	TGTGCCAGCAGCCCCGGACACCTCGAGAGTAAGCCCCAGCATTTT	CASSPGHLESKPQHF
TRBD1	TRBJ2-2	TRBV2	few	TGTGCCAGCAGTCGGGAGGGACAGGGGGCCTCCGGGGAGCTGTTTTTT	CASSREGQGASGELFF
TRBD2	TRBJ2-3	TRBV5-1	once	TGCGCCAGCAGCTTGGGGGGGACTAGCGGGAGCACAGATACGCAGTATTTT	CASSLGGTSGSTDTQYF
.	TRBJ2-1	TRBV28	.	TGTGCCAGCGAGTCCTTAGGACAGTTCTCCTACAATGAGCAGTTCTTC	CASESLGQFSYNEQFF
TRBD1	TRBJ2-7	TRBV30	.	TGTGCCTGGAGTGTAGGGGGCTTACAATCCTACGAGCAGTACTTC	CAWSVGGLQSYEQYF
TRBD1	TRBJ1-1	TRBV11-1	.	TGTGCCAGCAGCTTCCAGGGGGCGCGGGGTAGGAACACTGAAGCTTTCTTT	CASSFQGARGRNTEAFF
.	TRBJ1-1	TRBV9	.	TGTGCCAGCAGCGTAGAAGGGGGGAGAGGTACTGAAGCTTTCTTT	CASSVEGGRGTEAFF
.	TRBJ1-2	TRBV11-2	many	TGTGCCAGCAGCCAAACAGTGTCTGGCTATGGCTACACCTTC	CASSQTVSGYGYTF
TRBD2	TRBJ2-1	TRBV7-9	.	TGTGCCAGCGGGAGACTAGCGATCTATGAGCAGTTCTTC	CASGRLAIYEQFF
.	TRBJ2-5	TRBV6-5	.	TGTGCCAGCAGTTATTCCGGGGGAAAAGAGACCCAGTACTTC	CASSYSGGKETQYF
TRBD2	TRBJ2-1	TRBV6-1	.	TGTGCCAGCACGGGACTAGCGTCCTACAATGAGCAGTTCTTC	CASTGLASYNEQFF
.	TRBJ2-3	TRBV5-5	once	TGTGCCAGCAGCTTGTCCGAAGAGGTGGATACGCAGTATTTT	CASSLSEEVDTQYF
.	TRBJ1-2	TRBV28	.	TGTGCCAGCGCCGGAACCCGCACTGGCTACACCTTC	CASAGTRTGYTF
.	TRBJ1-1	TRBV12-5	.	TGTGCTAGTGGTTTGGTACTCGGCCCGACAGCAGGTGAAGCTTTCTTT	CASGLVLGPTAGEAFF
TRBD1	TRBJ1-2	TRBV6-5	.	TGTGCCAGCTCCCCCACACAGGGGGCGGGAGGCTACACCTTC	CASSPTQGAGGYTF
.	TRBJ1-1	TRBV18	.	TGTGCCAGCTCACCAACCAGGAACACTGAAGCTTTCTTT	CASSPTRNTEAFF
TRBD2	TRBJ2-5	TRBV5-1	.	TGCGCCAGCAGCTTGTTCCGGGAGGGGAAAGAGACCCAGTACTTC	CASSLFREGKETQYF
TRBD1	TRBJ1-1	TRBV4-2	.	TGTGCCAGCAGCCCCGCAGGGGGCCAAGAGACTGAAGCTTTCTTT	CASSPAGGQETEAFF
TRBD2	TRBJ2-2	TRBV4-2	.	TGTGCCAGCAGCCATACCGGGACTAGCTCGTCCGGGGAGCTGTTTTTT	CASSHTGTSSSGELFF
.	TRBJ2-7	TRBV19	once	TGTGCCAGTAACCCTCGAGGGTACTTC	CASNPRGYF
.	TRBJ2-3	TRBV5-4	.	TGTGCCAGCAGCTTGGACTCGGATACGCAGTATTTT	CASSLDSDTQYF
.	TRBJ2-1	TRBV14	few	TGTGCCAGCAGCTTAAAGGTAGCGGTTGGGACGTACAATGAGCAGTTCTTC	CASSLKVAVGTYNEQFF
.	TRBJ1-1	TRBV18	.	TGTGCCAGCTCACGCGACTGGGGAAACACTGAAGCTTTCTTT	CASSRDWGNTEAFF
.	TRBJ1-5	TRBV7-2	few	TGTGCCAGCAGCTTAGCGAGGTATAGCAATCAGCCCCAGCATTTT	CASSLARYSNQPQHF
TRBD2	TRBJ2-1	TRBV6-4	.	TGTGCCAGCGCCAGACTAGCGGGTACCTACAATGAGCAGTTCTTC	CASARLAGTYNEQFF
.	TRBJ1-2	TRBV6-1	.	TGTGCCAGCAGTGAAGTAGGCTATGGCTACACCTTC	CASSEVGYGYTF
.	TRBJ2-5	TRBV7-2	few	TGTGCCAGCAGCCCCGCTGCCGAGACCCAGTACTTC	CASSPAAETQYF
TRBD1	TRBJ1-5	TRBV28	.	TGTGCCAGCCACGAGGGTCGTAAACAGGGGACCCGATTATTCGGTAGCAATCAGCCCCAGCATTTT	CASHEGRKQGTRLFGSNQPQHF
TRBD1	TRBJ2-7	TRBV25-1	.	TGTGCCAGCAGCATGGACAGGCCGGTAGCTTCCGAGCAGTACTTC	CASSMDRPVASEQYF
.	TRBJ2-1	TRBV14	.	TGTGCCAGCAGCCGAGCGCCAGGATACAATGAGCAGTTCTTC	CASSRAPGYNEQFF
TRBD2	TRBJ2-1	TRBV19	.	TGTGCCAGTAGTATTTCGCCTAGCGGGAGGGAGAATGAGCAGTTCTTC	CASSISPSGRENEQFF
TRBD2	TRBJ2-3	TRBV9	.	TGTGCCAGTTCGGGACTAGCGGGTAGTGGAGATACGCAGTATTTT	CASSGLAGSGDTQYF
TRBD1	TRBJ1-5	TRBV2	.	TGTGCCAGCAGTGGGGACAGGCTCCAGCCCCAGCATTTT	CASSGDRLQPQHF
TRBD1	TRBJ2-5	TRBV27	few	TGTGCCAGCAGTTCGACCCTGGGGTGGGGACAGGGGGTTGGTCGGACCCAGTACTTC	CASSSTLGWGQGVGRTQYF